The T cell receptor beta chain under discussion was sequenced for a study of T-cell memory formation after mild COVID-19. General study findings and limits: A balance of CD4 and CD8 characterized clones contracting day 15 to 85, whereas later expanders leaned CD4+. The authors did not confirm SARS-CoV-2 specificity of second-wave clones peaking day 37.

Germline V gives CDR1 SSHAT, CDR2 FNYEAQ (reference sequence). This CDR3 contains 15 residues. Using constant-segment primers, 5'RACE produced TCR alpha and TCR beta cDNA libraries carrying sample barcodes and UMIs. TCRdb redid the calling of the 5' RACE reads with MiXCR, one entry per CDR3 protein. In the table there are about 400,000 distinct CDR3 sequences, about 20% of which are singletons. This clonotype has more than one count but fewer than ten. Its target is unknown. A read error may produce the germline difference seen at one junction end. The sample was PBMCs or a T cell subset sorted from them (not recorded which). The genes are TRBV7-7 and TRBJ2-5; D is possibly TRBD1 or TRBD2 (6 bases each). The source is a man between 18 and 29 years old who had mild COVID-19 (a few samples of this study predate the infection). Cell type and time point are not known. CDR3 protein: CASSSLKGGGETQYF. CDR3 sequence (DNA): TGTGCTAGCAGCTCACTTAAGGGGGGCGGAGAGACCCAGTACTTC.